The 29 T cell receptor beta chains below come from one sample, sequenced in a study of glioma-infiltrating T cells. TCR alpha and beta CDR3 regions were amplified from RNA using iRepertoire nested multiplex PCR. TCRdb passed the multiplex PCR reads through MiXCR, listing each CDR3 protein once. Among 150,000 to 200,000 distinct CDR3 sequences listed, over 25% were seen once. The specimen sequenced was glioma tissue, nonneoplastic brain tissue, or PBMCs (not recorded which). Receptors were obtained from a human donor with low-grade glioma or glioblastoma, undergoing nonglioma brain surgery, or in good health (not recorded which).

Worth noting for this clonotype: The germline gene is not matched at one end of the junction; a read error may be the cause. The CDR3 DNA follows: TGTGCCAGCAGCTTATCAGGCACTAATGAAAAGCTGTCTTTT. This encodes CASSLSGTNEKLSF. The V and J genes are TRBV7-4 and TRBJ1-4; D gene unclear. The CDR3 consists of 14 residues. Germline loops: CDR1 SGHVT, CDR2 SQSDAQ.

This clonotype appeared many times. The rearrangement uses TRBV29-1 and TRBJ2-5; maybe TRBD1 (6 bases). The CDR3 length is 12 residues. Trimming stripped 7 bases from V and 3 bases from J, with 12 bases between. Germline V gene sequence: CDR1 SQVTM, CDR2 ANQGSEA. The CDR3 is CSAVDSKETQYF. CDR3 sequence (DNA): TGCAGCGCCGTGGACAGCAAAGAGACCCAGTACTTC.

As for this clonotype: Germline and junction disagree at one end, which may indicate a read error. This chain joins TRBV10-3 and TRBJ1-1; D not certain. This CDR3 has 15 residues. Germline V lookup: CDR1 ENHRY, CDR2 SYGVKD. CDR3 residues: CAISESGRRNTEALF. The CDR3 DNA reads as TGTGCCATCAGTGAGTCTGGACGGCGGAACACTGAAGCTCTCTTT.

Note on this clonotype: With a much larger clone just one base away, this may be a read error. The CDR3 end shows no conserved phenylalanine or tryptophan, and so a read error is likely. The chain recombines TRBV7-3 with TRBJ2-5; 9 bases map to TRBD2. Germline V gene data show CDR1 as SGHTA and CDR2 as FQGTGA. The V and J ends lost 5 bases and 5 bases, in that order; junction bases with no gene match: 9. The CDR3 totals 15 residues. CDR3 DNA sequence: TGTGCCAGCAGCCAAGGACTAGCGATGCATGAGACCCAGTACTCC. Translation gives CASSQGLAMHETQYS.

J is TRBJ2-5 and V is TRBV4-3, with 9 bases matching TRBD1. The germline V gene encodes CDR1 LGHNA and CDR2 YSLEER. The CDR3 is made up of 15 amino acids. J gave up 4 bases and V 0 bases, and 3 bases lay outside the gene matches. The CDR3 reads CASSQEGTGRETQYF. The CDR3 DNA sequence: TGCGCCAGCAGCCAAGAGGGGACAGGGCGAGAGACCCAGTACTTC.

Details on this clonotype: One junction end disagrees with the germline gene, perhaps due to a read error. The chain links TRBV6-5 to TRBJ2-7, with TRBD1 identical over 7 bases. This CDR3 has 16 amino acids. From germline, CDR1 is MNHEY and CDR2 SVGAGI. CDR3 residues: CATSDLTGAAYNEQYF. In nucleotides, the CDR3 is TGTGCCACCAGTGATTTAACAGGGGCAGCGTACAACGAGCAGTACTTC.

CDR3 bases: TGTGCCAGCAGTTACGGGGAGCCCCTAGCGGGAGGCGACACAGATACGCAGTATTTT. This encodes CASSYGEPLAGGDTDTQYF. This rearrangement joins TRBV6-5 to TRBJ2-3, with 11 positions matching TRBD2. J gave up 2 bases and V 2 bases, and 12 bases lay outside the gene matches. Germline V gene data show CDR1 as MNHEY and CDR2 as SVGAGI. CDR3 length: 19 amino acids.

The V gene is TRBV7-9, the J gene TRBJ2-7; no firm D call. Per germline, CDR1 SEHNR and CDR2 FQNEAQ (reference sequence). V was trimmed by 5 bases and J by 8 bases, leaving 16 bases between them. This CDR3 region has 13 residues. The CDR3 reads CASSPEARAQQYF. CDR3 sequence (DNA): TGTGCCAGCAGCCCCGAGGCAAGGGCGCAGCAGTACTTC.

The sample holds many counts of this clonotype. V gene TRBV6-1 combines with J gene TRBJ1-2; possibly TRBD1 for D (6 bases). V was clipped by 6 bases and J by 1 base, with 12 bases between them. Germline lookup yields CDR1 MNHNS and CDR2 SASEGT. This CDR3 is built from 14 residues. The CDR3 sequence is CASRGTSINYGYTF. CDR3 in DNA: TGTGCCAGCAGAGGGACATCAATTAACTATGGCTACACCTTC.

This clonotype was detected ten times or more. The chain uses TRBV24-1 and TRBJ2-7; the D call may be TRBD1 or TRBD2 (5 bases each). Germline-derived CDR1 and CDR2 are KGHDR and SFDVKD. The germline V and J ends were trimmed by 3 bases and 6 bases, with 11 bases remaining between them. CDR3 length: 13 residues. CDR3 in amino acids: CATSDPNGGEQYF. The CDR3 coding sequence is TGTGCCACCAGTGATCCGAATGGGGGCGAGCAGTACTTC.

This clonotype was detected many times. The chain employs TRBV2 and TRBJ1-1; D might be TRBD1 (5 bases). The CDR3 covers 15 residues. Trimming removed 7 bases from V and 6 bases from J, with 21 bases in between. Germline V gene data show CDR1 as SNHLY and CDR2 as FYNNEI. In DNA, the CDR3 is TGTGCCAGCACCAATAGTCGGGGGGGAATCTCTGAAGCTTTCTTT. It codes for CASTNSRGGISEAFF. The variable domain in full, with the rest retrieved from reference TRBV2 and TRBJ1-1, is EPEVTQTPSHQVTQMGQEVILRCVPISNHLYFYWYRQILGQKVEFLVSFYNNEISEKSEIFDDQFSVERPDGSNFTLKIRSTKLEDSAMYFCASTNSRGGISEAFFGQGTRLTVV.

The chain couples TRBV6-5 to TRBJ2-6; 8 bases are a match to TRBD1. V trimming: 8 bases; J trimming: 3 bases; junction bases outside the gene matches: 6. This CDR3 has 15 amino acids. The V gene's germline CDR1 is MNHEY and CDR2 SVGAGI. The CDR3 protein is CASAQGASGANVLTF. CDR3 in DNA: TGTGCCAGCGCTCAGGGGGCGAGTGGGGCCAACGTCCTGACTTTC.

Concerning this clonotype itself: The CDR3 ends on some other residue instead of the conserved phenylalanine or tryptophan, so this is likely a read error. V is TRBV20-1 and J is TRBJ2-5; the match to TRBD2 covers 8 bases. The assigned J gene may be wrong: the sequence end matches TRBJ2-7 better. The CDR3 totals 15 residues. Germline-derived CDR1 and CDR2 are DFQATT and SNEGSKA (reference sequence). The CDR3 region is CSARHPTSGAYEQYL. The CDR3 DNA reads TGCAGTGCTAGACACCCAACTAGCGGAGCCTACGAGCAGTACTTA.

This clonotype was seen ten or more times. The chain couples TRBV6-2 or TRBV6-3 to TRBJ2-2, with D perhaps TRBD1 (6 bases). Germline CDR1 reads MNHEY; CDR2 reads SVGEGT. Between the trimmed V and J ends, which lost 5 bases and 5 bases, there was a span of 21 bases. The CDR3 spans 17 residues. The CDR3 sequence is CASSPDTGLRGTGELFF. CDR3 nucleotide sequence: TGTGCCAGCAGTCCAGATACAGGGCTTCGGGGTACCGGGGAGCTGTTTTTT.

This sequence joins TRBV29-1 and TRBJ2-7, with unresolved D. CDR3 length equals 12 residues. V lost 4 bases, J lost 5 bases, and 12 bases lay in between. The germline CDR1 and CDR2 sequences are SQVTM and ANQGSEA. The CDR3 DNA sequence: TGCAGCGTTGCCTTCAGTACCCACGAGCAGTACTTC. Amino acids: CSVAFSTHEQYF.

In the case of this clonotype: This could be a read error, since a much larger clone is one nucleotide away. The rearrangement joins TRBV2 to TRBJ1-5; D gene unclear. CDR3 length: 15 residues. V lost 8 bases, J lost 1 base, and 15 bases lay in between. Looked up from germline, CDR1 is SNHLY and CDR2 is FYNNEI. The CDR3 is CASRDGERSNQPQHF. CDR3 nucleotide sequence: TGTGCCAGCCGAGACGGGGAGAGAAGCAATCAGCCCCAGCATTTT.

The V and J genes are TRBV28 and TRBJ2-5, with D perhaps TRBD2 (6 bases). The CDR3 loop spans 18 amino acids. V lost 3 bases to trimming and J lost 2 bases, with 22 bases between them. Germline V gene lookup returns CDR1 MDHEN and CDR2 SYDVKM. DNA for the CDR3: TGTGCCAGCAGTTTGCGAGCGGGTTCTTCCCTGAAACAAGAGACCCAGTACTTC. This codes for CASSLRAGSSLKQETQYF.

This clonotype was picked up many times. The chain is built from TRBV29-1 and TRBJ2-3; 7 nucleotides align to TRBD1. The V gene end was trimmed by 4 bases and the J gene end by 3 bases; junction bases not matched to a gene: 4. Germline-derived CDR1 and CDR2 are SQVTM and ANQGSEA. CDR3 size: 13 residues. CDR3 coding DNA: TGCAGCGTTGCCGACAGGGTGACAGATACGCAGTATTTT. This gives the protein CSVADRVTDTQYF.

The chain combines TRBV7-2 with TRBJ1-1; D unresolved. Trimming took 11 bases from V and 1 from J, leaving 17 bases between them. From germline, CDR1 is SGHTA and CDR2 FQGNSA. The CDR3 spans 14 residues. The chain's CDR3 is CAGILNGRNTEAFF. In nucleotides, the CDR3 is TGTGCCGGCATCTTAAATGGGAGGAACACTGAAGCTTTCTTT.

The V and J genes are TRBV7-9 and TRBJ2-7; the D gene is possibly TRBD1 (5 bases). The ends were cut back, 4 bases at V and 3 bases at J, with 19 bases in the middle. Germline V CDR1 and CDR2: SEHNR, FQNEAQ (reference sequence). The CDR3 runs to 16 residues. CDR3: CASSSQLQGSSYEQYF. In DNA form, the CDR3 reads TGTGCCAGCAGCTCTCAACTCCAGGGCTCCAGCTACGAGCAGTACTTC.

This clonotype was detected only a few times. This may stem from a read error, because a much larger clone lies one nucleotide away. V and J are TRBV6-1 and TRBJ2-4, with D possibly being TRBD1 (5 bases). The CDR3 has 13 amino acids. Trimming took off 6 bases at V and 8 bases at J, with 14 bases between the two ends. Germline CDR1 reads MNHNS; CDR2 reads SASEGT. The CDR3 here is CASRSQGMYIQYF. The CDR3 bases are TGTGCCAGCAGAAGTCAGGGAATGTACATTCAGTACTTC.

As to this clonotype: Being one base from a much bigger clone, this may be a read error. The rearrangement uses TRBV11-2 and TRBJ1-1; D unclear. Deletions cut 1 base from V and 7 bases from J, with 13 bases between. The CDR3 is made up of 14 amino acids. Germline assignment: CDR1 SGHAT and CDR2 FQNNGV. CDR3 bases: TGTGCCAGCAGCTTAGCGGCGGGTAATAATGAAGCTTTCTTT. Translated: CASSLAAGNNEAFF.

This clonotype was recorded a few times. This chain links TRBV29-1 with TRBJ1-1; TRBD1 agrees at 9 bases. Germline V CDR1 and CDR2: SQVTM, ANQGSEA. The junction had 9 bases not matched to a gene; V was cut back by 6 bases and J by 7 bases. CDR3 length equals 13 residues. The chain's CDR3 is CSVENRGRGEAFF. The CDR3 coding sequence is TGCAGCGTAGAAAACAGGGGGCGCGGTGAAGCTTTCTTT.

This clonotype showed up many times. The rearrangement joins TRBV7-9 to TRBJ2-1; D gene ambiguous. Trimming removed 5 bases from V and 1 base from J, with 9 bases in between. CDR3 length: 14 residues. Germline V lookup: CDR1 SEHNR, CDR2 FQNEAQ (reference sequence). The CDR3 nucleotides read TGTGCCAGCAGCCTTAGCAGTTCCTACAATGAGCAGTTCTTC. It is translated as CASSLSSSYNEQFF.

This clonotype was observed many times. This chain connects TRBV7-2 to TRBJ2-1; 12 bases fit TRBD2. CDR1 SGHTA and CDR2 FQGNSA come from the germline V gene. J was trimmed by 6 bases and V by 2 bases; bases with no gene match: 14. This CDR3 is built from 19 residues. The CDR3 DNA follows: TGTGCCAGCAGCTTAATCAATTATGCTAGCGGGAGGGCCGGCAATGAGCAGTTCTTC. This translates into CASSLINYASGRAGNEQFF.

This clonotype was observed a single time. This may be a read error: a much more frequent sequence differs by one nucleotide. The CDR3 here is CRATPGTGVYEQYF. The CDR3 region has the DNA TGCAGGGCTACCCCCGGGACAGGGGTCTACGAGCAGTACTTC. The V and J genes are TRBV20-1 and TRBJ2-7; 10 bases map to TRBD1. The germline CDR1 and CDR2 sequences are DFQATT and SNEGSKA (reference sequence). CDR3 length equals 14 residues.

CDR3 protein: CASSFSGGDTEAFF. DNA of the CDR3: TGTGCCAGCAGCTTTTCGGGGGGGGACACTGAAGCTTTCTTT. The V gene is TRBV5-4, the J gene TRBJ1-1; D is possibly TRBD1 (5 bases). V shed 2 bases and J shed 3 bases, with 11 bases lying between them. Germline V gene sequence: CDR1 SGHNT, CDR2 YYREEE (reference sequence). The CDR3 loop spans 14 amino acids.

This rearrangement joins TRBV20-1 to TRBJ1-2; 8 nucleotides match TRBD1. This CDR3 has 14 amino acids. The junction had 13 bases not matched to a gene; V was cut back by 0 bases and J by 13 bases. CDR1 and CDR2 (germline): DFQATT, SNEGSKA (reference sequence). The CDR3 loop is CSARDRDRIDGGTF. The CDR3 bases are TGCAGTGCTAGAGATCGGGACAGGATAGATGGCGGCACCTTC.

The chain recombines TRBV19 with TRBJ2-5, with TRBD2 identical over 7 bases. This CDR3 has 15 amino acids. V lost 3 bases to trimming and J lost 0 bases; unmatched junction nucleotides: 4. CDR1 and CDR2 from the germline V gene are LNHDA and SQIVND (reference sequence). The CDR3 sequence is CASSMGLADQETQYF. CDR3 nucleotides: TGTGCCAGTAGTATGGGGCTAGCGGACCAAGAGACCCAGTACTTC.